These T cell receptor beta chains were read from a single sample in a study of cytotoxic CD8 clonotypes in ibrutinib-treated CLL. The method was immunoSEQ multiplex PCR; TCRdb's version includes in-frame clones alone and lacks a portion of them. The data contain 90,000 to 95,000 clones, roughly four fifths of them singletons. The material was PBMCs, obtained after 24 months of ibrutinib treatment. These receptors all stem from a human donor with chronic lymphocytic leukemia. The CDR3 runs from the conserved cysteine through the conserved F or W. A D gene is named only where the DNA matches it firmly. A clone size is listed for some rows: how often the clone was seen (once, few, many), or a class if it is expanded.

>-|TRBV6-6|TRBJ2-5|-|15
TGTGCCAGCCAGTTAAAAGGTACAACCCAAGAGACCCAGTACTTC
CASQLKGTTQETQYF
>TRBD1|TRBV19|TRBJ1-1|-|13
TGTGCCAGTGGGGACAGGGCGAACACTGAAGCTTTCTTT
CASGDRANTEAFF
>-|TRBV6-5|TRBJ2-7|-|15
TGTGCCAGCAGTTACTCCCTAGCAAGTACCTACGAGCAGTACTTC
CASSYSLASTYEQYF
>TRBD1|TRBV5-5|TRBJ1-1|-|14
TGTGCCAGCAGCATGACAGGGACAAACACTGAAGCTTTCTTT
CASSMTGTNTEAFF
>-|TRBV7-2|TRBJ2-1|-|15
TGTGCCAGCAGCTTACTCCCCCCTTTGTACAATGAGCAGTTCTTC
CASSLLPPLYNEQFF
>TRBD1|TRBV14|TRBJ1-1|-|18
TGTGCCAGCAGCCAAGATCTAAGGTTGACAGGGAAGAACACTGAAGCTTTCTTT
CASSQDLRLTGKNTEAFF
>-|TRBV5-1|TRBJ2-3|once|15
TGCGCCAGCAGCCCAACGACAGCCGACACAGATACGCAGTATTTT
CASSPTTADTDTQYF
>TRBD2|TRBV19|TRBJ2-1|-|16
TGTGCCAGTAGCCCCAATAGCGGGATTACCTACAATGAGCAGTTCTTC
CASSPNSGITYNEQFF
>TRBD2|TRBV4-1|TRBJ2-2|-|17
TGCGCCAGCAGCCCGAGACTAGCGGGAGGCAGCACCGGGGAGCTGTTTTTT
CASSPRLAGGSTGELFF
>-|TRBV27|TRBJ2-7|-|16
TGTGCCAGCAGGGACTATAATCCCGGGGCCGACTACGAGCAGTACTTC
CASRDYNPGADYEQYF
>TRBD2|TRBV11-2|TRBJ2-5|-|16
TGTGCCAGCAGCTTAGGCGGTCCTAGCGGGAAAGAGACCCAGTACTTC
CASSLGGPSGKETQYF
>-|TRBV13|TRBJ2-1|once|15
TGTGCCAGCAGCTTAGCGCGGACCCCCTACAATGAGCAGTTCTTC
CASSLARTPYNEQFF
>TRBD1|TRBV6-1|TRBJ1-6|-|13
TGTGCCGGCGGGACAGGGCATAATTCACCCCTCCACTTT
CAGGTGHNSPLHF
>TRBD2|TRBV6-5|TRBJ2-2|-|15
TGTGCCAGCAGTACCGGACTAGCGGGGTCCGGGGAGCTGTTTTTT
CASSTGLAGSGELFF
>-|TRBV28|TRBJ1-2|-|14
TGTGCCGGTCGTAAAGCGGACCGGTACTATGGCTACACCTTC
CAGRKADRYYGYTF
>-|TRBV4-2|TRBJ2-1|-|13
TGTGCCAGCAGCCAAGATTTACCAAATGAGCAGTTCTTC
CASSQDLPNEQFF
>-|TRBV29-1|TRBJ2-7|-|15
TGCAGCGTTTTCGAGCCGGGGGAACCTCCCTACGAGCAGTACTTC
CSVFEPGEPPYEQYF
>-|TRBV28|TRBJ2-4|-|14
TGTGCCAGCAGTTTGGGGGGAGCCAAAAACATTCAGTACTTC
CASSLGGAKNIQYF
>-|TRBV7-8|TRBJ1-3|once|17
TGTGCCAGCAGCTTTTCTGGACTGCTATCCTCTGGAAACACCATATATTTT
CASSFSGLLSSGNTIYF